Each of the 15 T cell receptor beta chains below was sequenced from the same sample in a study of blood T cell repertoires in COVID-19. Clones were sequenced by immunoSEQ multiplex PCR, and TCRdb holds only the in-frame ones, with some missing. This table has roughly 92,000 clones, about nine tenths appearing once. The sequencing input was peripheral blood. Receptors originate from a woman of 80 years or more with acute or convalescent COVID-19.

The rearrangement uses TRBV12-5 and TRBJ1-1, with 7 bases that match TRBD1. Trimming at V came to 4 bases and at J to 4 bases, leaving 6 bases not matched to a gene. The CDR3 is made up of 14 amino acids. Germline CDR1 is LGHNT and CDR2 is FRNRAP. The CDR3 is CASGSGDRLTEAFF. The DNA of the CDR3 is TGTGCTAGTGGTTCAGGGGACAGACTCACTGAAGCTTTCTTT.

The chain carries TRBV7-2 and TRBJ1-5; D possibly corresponds to TRBD1 (6 bases). Trimming left V 4 bases short and J 4 bases short, with 11 bases between. The CDR3 has 14 amino acids. Germline assignment: CDR1 SGHTA and CDR2 FQGNSA. CDR3 bases: TGTGCCAGCAGCTCTACTAGGGGGAATCAGCCCCAGCATTTT. Encoded protein: CASSSTRGNQPQHF.

V gene TRBV2 combines with J gene TRBJ2-5; D not certain. Germline CDR1 reads SNHLY; CDR2 reads FYNNEI. The CDR3 sequence is 12 residues long. Trimming removed 7 bases from V and 1 base from J, with 7 bases in between. CDR3 protein: CASTYSQETQYF. The CDR3 nucleotides read TGTGCCAGCACGTACAGCCAAGAGACCCAGTACTTC.

The chain employs TRBV11-2 and TRBJ1-2; D uncertain. Trimming left V 1 base short and J 2 bases short, with 11 bases between. Germline V gene sequence: CDR1 SGHAT, CDR2 FQNNGV. CDR3 length: 15 residues. In DNA, the CDR3 is TGTGCCAGCAGCTTAGTACCGGACTGGAACTATGGCTACACCTTC. Amino acids: CASSLVPDWNYGYTF.

The V gene is TRBV6-6, the J gene TRBJ1-2; D call uncertain. The CDR3 sequence is 15 residues long. V gave up 5 bases and J gave up 4 bases, with 17 bases separating them. CDR1 and CDR2 from the germline V gene are MNHNY and SVGAGI (reference sequence). The chain's CDR3 is CASSPSGGRSYGYTF. The DNA of the CDR3 is TGTGCCAGCAGTCCCTCGGGAGGGCGAAGCTATGGCTACACCTTC.

The V call is TRBV3-1 (or the pseudogene TRBV3-2), the J call TRBJ2-6; TRBD2 is a possible D gene (6 bases). CDR3 length equals 16 residues. Looked up from germline, CDR1 is LGHDT and CDR2 is YNNKEL (reference sequence). Trimming took off 6 bases at V and 2 bases at J, with 14 bases between the two ends. The CDR3 nucleotides are TGTGCCAGCAGATCCTCGGCGGGGACTGGGGCCAACGTCCTGACTTTC. Translating gives CASRSSAGTGANVLTF.

The V and J genes are TRBV10-3 and TRBJ2-2; D gene unclear. Trimming took 2 bases from V and 5 from J, leaving 6 bases between them. CDR3 size: 13 residues. In germline, CDR1 is ENHRY, CDR2 SYGVKD. CDR3 DNA sequence: TGTGCCATCAGTGAGCCGTCGACCGGGGAGCTGTTTTTT. Its protein product is CAISEPSTGELFF.

This chain joins TRBV11-3 and TRBJ2-1; tentative D call: TRBD1 (6 bases). V shed 1 base and J shed 10 bases, with 11 bases lying between them. This CDR3 has 13 amino acids. Germline CDR1 reads SGHNT; CDR2 reads YENEEA. The CDR3 region has the DNA TGTGCCAGCAGCTTAGGGACCGGGACAGAGCAGTTCTTC. It specifies CASSLGTGTEQFF.

This clone was seen only a few times. The chain couples TRBV11-2 to TRBJ1-2; TRBD1 is a possible D gene (5 bases). Trimming pared 1 base from V and 2 bases from J, leaving 11 bases between. Germline V lookup: CDR1 SGHAT, CDR2 FQNNGV. The CDR3 contains 15 residues. CDR3 region: CASSLVGGWNYGYTF. The CDR3 DNA sequence: TGTGCCAGCAGCTTAGTGGGGGGGTGGAACTATGGCTACACCTTC.

This rearrangement joins TRBV18 to TRBJ2-6; 7 nucleotides agree with TRBD1. Trimming took 4 bases from V and 2 from J; bases not matched to a gene: 5. The CDR3 has 16 amino acids. The germline CDR1 and CDR2 sequences are KGHSH and LQKENI. The CDR3 sequence is CASSQQGSTGANVLTF. The CDR3 nucleotides read TGTGCCAGCTCACAACAGGGGTCAACTGGGGCCAACGTCCTGACTTTC.

This CDR3 is CASSLGLTSGSYEQYF. CDR3 nucleotides: TGTGCCAGCAGCTTAGGGTTGACTAGCGGGAGCTACGAGCAGTACTTC. The chain carries TRBV7-6 and TRBJ2-7, with 12 bases that match TRBD2. V lost 1 base to trimming and J lost 3 bases; unmatched junction nucleotides: 4. From germline, CDR1 is SGHVS and CDR2 FNYEAQ. This CDR3 spans 16 amino acids.

This clone occurred once. The CDR3: CASSLQGAGELFF. In DNA form, the CDR3 reads TGTGCCAGTAGTCTACAGGGGGCCGGGGAGCTGTTTTTT. The chain is built from TRBV19 and TRBJ2-2; 8 nucleotides line up with TRBD1. The CDR3 spans 13 residues. V lost 5 bases and J lost 6; bases outside the gene matches: 2. Germline CDR1 reads LNHDA; CDR2 reads SQIVND (reference sequence).

The CDR3 spells CAWSDTISNQPQHF. The CDR3 DNA is TGTGCCTGGAGTGACACTATTAGCAATCAGCCCCAGCATTTT. This chain links TRBV30 with TRBJ1-5, with D unresolved. Germline-derived CDR1 and CDR2 are GTSNPN and SVGIG (reference sequence). The CDR3 sequence is 14 residues long. Trimming pared 1 base from V and 0 bases from J, leaving 7 bases between.

The chain joins TRBV19 to TRBJ2-6; maybe TRBD2 (7 bases). The CDR3 consists of 17 residues. CDR1 and CDR2 from the germline V gene are LNHDA and SQIVND (reference sequence). Between the trimmed V and J ends, which lost 7 bases and 0 bases, there was a span of 16 bases. This chain's CDR3 is CASTQSRGLSGANVLTF. DNA of the CDR3: TGTGCCAGTACCCAGTCGCGGGGGCTCTCTGGGGCCAACGTCCTGACTTTC.

This chain joins TRBV12-3 or TRBV12-4 and TRBJ2-5; no definite D call. The CDR3 spans 13 residues. Trimming left V 4 bases short and J 2 bases short, with 8 bases between. As DNA, the CDR3 is TGTGCCAGCAGTTCTAGTGCACAAGAGACCCAGTACTTC. Its translation is CASSSSAQETQYF.